This section outlines one TCR beta chain sequence together with its context. The V gene's germline CDR1 is SEHNR and CDR2 FQNEAQ (reference sequence). V dropped 3 bases and J dropped 16; count of bases not matched to a gene: 5. CDR3 length: 11 amino acids. This sample is drawn from a study of tumor T cells in aggressive B-cell lymphoma. TCRdb's copy holds only in-frame clones and misses some; the assay was immunoSEQ multiplex PCR. Among about 1,900 clones listed, 86% were seen once. The sample taken for sequencing was tumor tissue. This clonotype originated in an adult with diffuse large B cell lymphoma. The V gene is TRBV7-9, the J gene TRBJ2-1; 8 nucleotides agree with TRBD2. CDR3 sequence reads: CASSFSGATFF. For the CDR3, the DNA is TGTGCCAGCAGCTTTAGCGGGGCGACCTTCTTC.